The entry below gives a single T cell receptor beta chain sequence along with its context. One junction end does not reproduce the germline sequence, and a read error may be involved. Germline CDR1 SGHRS, CDR2 YFSETQ. This CDR3 has 15 residues. This sample stems from a study of blood T cell repertoires in COVID-19. Study in general: Both acute and convalescent COVID-19 samples were obtained from the United States, Italy and Spain. PBMCs, B-cell-depleted T cells, or T cells provided the cDNA or gDNA that made up the material.

The protocol was immunoSEQ multiplex PCR, while the TCRdb copy is restricted to in-frame clones and leaves out a portion. The repertoire holds roughly 200,000 clones, around 83% seen once, with roughly 9.4% in the top ten. Sequencing input: peripheral blood. The J gene is TRBJ2-6, the V gene TRBV5-1; 10 bases map to TRBD1. The TCR originated in a man aged 35-49 years with active or convalescent COVID-19. The CDR3 DNA reads TGCGCCAGCAGCTCAGGGGGGACAGGGGTCAACGTCCTGACTTTC. Translation gives CASSSGGTGVNVLTF.